The 9 T cell receptor beta chains presented below share a single source sample, sequenced in a study of T cell responses to AZD1222 COVID-19 vaccine (dated by TCRdb to 2020 to 2023). The time point label, read with the paper, signifies: about 28 days (+/-7) after the second vaccine dose. Library generation was performed with the immunoSEQ multiplex PCR assay. The immuneACCESS repertoire file appears here via TCRdb, limited to in-frame rearrangements. These files lack a portion of the clones; in checked studies, under half of the deficit traces to unresolved V genes, and the cause of the others is not known. A total of over 100,000 clones appear in this sample, approximately 91% of them only once. The ten most abundant clones make up approximately 1.1% of the sample. The sequencing here drew on peripheral blood, taken 28 days after the second AZD1222 dose. The source is an adult who received the AZD1222 COVID-19 vaccine.

The genes are TRBV3-1 (or the pseudogene TRBV3-2) and TRBJ1-3, with 10 bases aligning to TRBD1. Losses at the gene ends were 4 bases for V and 0 bases for J; bases not matched to a gene: 6. The germline CDR1 and CDR2 sequences are LGHDT and YNNKEL (reference sequence). There are 17 residues in the CDR3. The CDR3 DNA is TGTGCCAGCAGCCCCGGGACAGGGGCCCTCTCTGGAAACACCATATATTTT. Its protein is CASSPGTGALSGNTIYF.

The V call is TRBV28, the J call TRBJ2-3, with D possibly called TRBD1 or TRBD2 (5 bases each). This CDR3 has 17 residues. Germline-derived CDR1 and CDR2 are MDHEN and SYDVKM. V lost 4 bases, J lost 1 base, and 18 bases lay in between. The CDR3 here is CASSSPGTAEGTDTQYF. CDR3 coding DNA: TGTGCCAGCAGTTCCCCCGGGACGGCTGAGGGCACAGATACGCAGTATTTT.

J is TRBJ1-5 and V is TRBV19, with D tentatively TRBD1 (6 bases). Germline values: CDR1 LNHDA, CDR2 SQIVND (reference sequence). Trimming took off 0 bases at V and 0 bases at J, with 12 bases between the two ends. CDR3 length equals 17 residues. The CDR3 DNA follows: TGTGCCAGTAGTATAGACAGGGGTTCCTCTAGCAATCAGCCCCAGCATTTT. This codes for CASSIDRGSSSNQPQHF.

This chain connects TRBV9 to TRBJ2-3; D not resolved. This CDR3 contains 12 residues. The V gene lost 7 bases and the J gene lost 2 bases, with 8 bases spanning the gap. CDR1 and CDR2 (germline): SGDLS, YYNGEE. The CDR3 DNA reads TGTGCCAGCGGAAGGGACACAGATACGCAGTATTTT. Its protein product is CASGRDTDTQYF.

The chain combines TRBV11-2 with TRBJ2-7; 8 nucleotides match TRBD2. CDR1 is SGHAT, CDR2 FQNNGV, per germline. The CDR3 sequence is 17 residues long. Trimming at V came to 3 bases and at J to 4 bases, leaving 14 bases not matched to a gene. In nucleotides, the CDR3 is TGTGCCAGCAGCTTCGGGGGGGGCGGACGGGAGTTGTACGAGCAGTACTTC. Its protein is CASSFGGGGRELYEQYF.

The rearrangement uses TRBV27 and TRBJ1-1; the D is unclear. The CDR3 length is 14 residues. Per the germline V gene, CDR1 is MNHEY and CDR2 is SMNVEV (reference sequence). V shed 6 bases and J shed 4 bases, with 15 bases lying between them. The CDR3 is CASRYQVRGTEAFF. Written as DNA, the CDR3 is TGTGCCAGCAGGTACCAGGTTCGGGGCACTGAAGCTTTCTTT.

The chain couples TRBV18 to TRBJ2-5, with a possible D match to TRBD1 (6 bases). This CDR3 is built from 15 residues. V was cut by 1 base and J by 2 bases, with 11 bases left in between. Germline loops: CDR1 KGHSH, CDR2 LQKENI. CDR3 nucleotides: TGTGCCAGCTCACCACTAGGGGGTGAACAAGAGACCCAGTACTTC. Translated: CASSPLGGEQETQYF.

For the CDR3, the DNA is TGCGCCAGCAGTGAGTTGGTAGCGGGAGGCCCCCCCACCTACGAGCAGTACTTC. The encoded protein is CASSELVAGGPPTYEQYF. The chain links TRBV10-1 to TRBJ2-7; 10 nucleotides line up with TRBD2. With V trimmed by 1 base and J by 2 bases, 11 bases remained unmatched. Per germline, CDR1 WNHNN and CDR2 SYGVQD (reference sequence). CDR3 length equals 18 residues.

This chain links TRBV20-1 with TRBJ2-7; D may be TRBD2 (6 bases). From germline, CDR1 is DFQATT and CDR2 SNEGSKA (reference sequence). CDR3 length: 14 residues. V was cut by 3 bases and J by 2 bases, with 14 bases left in between. The CDR3 nucleotides are TGCAGTGCTAGTCGGGGGAGGAGCACCTACGAGCAGTACTTC. This encodes CSASRGRSTYEQYF.